The next 28 T cell receptor beta chains were all read from a single sample in a study of control samples from healthy donors and cancer patients. Sequenced by immunoSEQ multiplex PCR; TCRdb stores in-frame clones only, minus some. The sample yields 100,000 to 150,000 clones, almost 95% seen once. Sequenced sample: PBMCs. These receptors originate from an elderly man with head and neck cancer.

This sequence joins TRBV9 and TRBJ2-2; D uncertain. The CDR3 is 17 amino acids. CDR1 and CDR2 (germline): SGDLS, YYNGEE. V shed 0 bases and J shed 1 base, with 13 bases lying between them. The CDR3 DNA follows: TGTGCCAGCAGCGTAGGGTCCCAGGCCTTGAACACCGGGGAGCTGTTTTTT. This codes for CASSVGSQALNTGELFF.

V is TRBV9 and J is TRBJ1-2, with 7 bases matching TRBD1. CDR3 size: 13 residues. V was pared by 4 bases and J by 4 bases, with 4 bases of the junction left unmatched. In germline, CDR1 is SGDLS, CDR2 YYNGEE. DNA of the CDR3: TGTGCCAGCAGCCGGGACAGTGTCTATGGCTACACCTTC. Translation gives CASSRDSVYGYTF.

The rearrangement joins TRBV29-1 to TRBJ1-2, with D possibly being TRBD1 (5 bases). The CDR3 is made up of 11 amino acids. CDR1 SQVTM and CDR2 ANQGSEA come from the germline V gene. V gave up 7 bases and J gave up 4 bases, with 10 bases separating them. The CDR3 region is CSGGDGYGYTF. The CDR3 region has the DNA TGCAGCGGTGGGGACGGCTATGGCTACACCTTC.

The V call is TRBV2, the J call TRBJ1-2; 10 bases fit TRBD1. Germline V lookup: CDR1 SNHLY, CDR2 FYNNEI. CDR3 size: 18 residues. With V trimmed by 4 bases and J by 5 bases, 16 bases remained unmatched. CDR3 in amino acids: CASSGPGQGTSTLYGYTF. The CDR3 coding sequence is TGTGCCAGCAGTGGCCCGGGACAGGGGACCTCTACGCTTTATGGCTACACCTTC.

This clone has just one count. The V and J genes are TRBV5-4 and TRBJ2-5; D uncertain. The CDR3 has 14 residues. V was trimmed by 2 bases and J by 5 bases, leaving 13 bases between them. Germline V gene lookup returns CDR1 SGHNT and CDR2 YYREEE (reference sequence). The CDR3: CASSFGSQMETQYF. In nucleotides, the CDR3 is TGTGCCAGCAGCTTCGGGTCGCAGATGGAGACCCAGTACTTC.

The chain uses TRBV5-1 and TRBJ2-1, with TRBD1 as a possible D gene (6 bases). Germline V gene sequence: CDR1 SGHRS, CDR2 YFSETQ. The CDR3 covers 13 residues. Between the trimmed V and J ends, which lost 5 bases and 8 bases, there was a span of 14 bases. The CDR3 sequence: CASSLIQGDEQFF. DNA for the CDR3: TGCGCCAGCAGTCTTATACAGGGAGATGAGCAGTTCTTC. The complete variable domain, with remaining parts taken from reference TRBV5-1 and TRBJ2-1, reads KAGVTQTPRYLIKTRGQQVTLSCSPISGHRSVSWYQQTPGQGLQFLFEYFSETQRNKGNFPGRFSGRQFSNSRSEMNVSTLELGDSALYLCASSLIQGDEQFFGPGTRLTVL.

This chain connects TRBV5-8 to TRBJ1-1, with 8 bases matching TRBD1. This CDR3 is 13 amino acids long. Trimming at V came to 5 bases and at J to 3 bases, leaving 3 bases not matched to a gene. Germline loops: CDR1 SGHTS, CDR2 YDEGEE. DNA of the CDR3: TGTGCCAGCAGGGACAGGGAGTACACTGAAGCTTTCTTT. Translation: CASRDREYTEAFF. The entire variable domain, with the rest obtained from reference TRBV5-8 and TRBJ1-1, is as follows: EAGVTQSPTHLIKTRGQQATLRCSPISGHTSVYWYQQALGLGLQFLLWYDEGEERNRGNFPPRFSGRQFPNYSSELNVNALELEDSALYLCASRDREYTEAFFGQGTRLTVV.

The chain is built from TRBV15 and TRBJ1-5, with no clear D. The V gene's germline CDR1 is LNHNV and CDR2 YYDKDF (reference sequence). The CDR3 sequence is 14 residues long. V lost 8 bases, J lost 0 bases, and 11 bases lay in between. The CDR3, as DNA: TGTGCCACCTCGTTCGGCTATAGCAATCAGCCCCAGCATTTT. Protein sequence: CATSFGYSNQPQHF.

This chain connects TRBV11-1 to TRBJ1-2, with D possibly TRBD1 on 6 matching bases. The CDR3 loop spans 12 amino acids. CDR1 is SGHAT, CDR2 FQDESV, per germline (reference sequence). The V and J ends lost 5 bases and 3 bases respectively, with 7 bases between them. CDR3 nucleotides: TGTGCCAGCAGCCACAGGGACTATGGCTACACCTTC. Its protein product is CASSHRDYGYTF. The whole variable domain, remainder taken from reference TRBV11-1 and TRBJ1-2, is EAEVAQSPRYKITEKSQAVAFWCDPISGHATLYWYRQILGQGPELLVQFQDESVVDDSQLPKDRFSAERLKGVDSTLKIQPAELGDSAMYLCASSHRDYGYTFGSGTRLTVV.

This chain uses TRBV5-1 with TRBJ2-3; 9 bases are a match to TRBD2. V dropped 1 base and J dropped 5; count of bases not matched to a gene: 8. The germline V gene encodes CDR1 SGHRS and CDR2 YFSETQ. This CDR3 has 16 residues. CDR3 coding DNA: TGCGCCAGCAGCTTGCTGGCGGGGGGGCTCGGAGATACGCAGTATTTT. This gives the protein CASSLLAGGLGDTQYF.

This sequence joins TRBV5-6 and TRBJ1-4; D is uncertain. Trimming pared 2 bases from V and 0 bases from J, leaving 8 bases between. The germline V gene encodes CDR1 SGHDT and CDR2 YYEEEE. The CDR3 spans 15 residues. Here the CDR3 reads CASSLGDATNEKLFF. The CDR3, as DNA: TGTGCCAGCAGCTTAGGTGATGCAACTAATGAAAAACTGTTTTTT.

The chain is built from TRBV20-1 and TRBJ1-4; 10 nucleotides line up with TRBD1. This CDR3 spans 16 amino acids. Germline V lookup: CDR1 DFQATT, CDR2 SNEGSKA (reference sequence). J lost 0 bases, V lost 3 bases, and 4 bases had no gene match. CDR3 DNA sequence: TGCAGTGCTAGTCCGGGGACAGGGGCAACTAATGAAAAACTGTTTTTT. The encoded protein is CSASPGTGATNEKLFF.

The chain joins TRBV5-6 to TRBJ1-5; no reliable D call. The CDR3 length is 14 residues. V dropped 4 bases and J dropped 4 bases, with 12 bases sitting between them. Germline V lookup: CDR1 SGHDT, CDR2 YYEEEE. This chain's CDR3 is CASSPFLGNQPQHF. CDR3 in DNA: TGTGCCAGCAGCCCCTTCTTGGGGAATCAGCCCCAGCATTTT.

This chain links TRBV6-2 or TRBV6-3 with TRBJ1-5; a possible D gene is TRBD1 (5 bases). The V gene's germline CDR1 is MNHEY and CDR2 SVGEGT. V was trimmed by 5 bases and J by 0 bases, leaving 14 bases between them. The CDR3 length is 16 residues. For the CDR3, the DNA is TGTGCCAGCAGTCGTGACAGCCATTATAGCAATCAGCCCCAGCATTTT. Protein product: CASSRDSHYSNQPQHF.

The rearrangement uses TRBV30 and TRBJ2-7, with 10 bases that match TRBD2. V dropped 5 bases and J dropped 5; count of bases not matched to a gene: 6. Germline CDR1 GTSNPN, CDR2 SVGIG (reference sequence). The CDR3 sequence is 13 residues long. CDR3 bases: TGTGCCTGGTCTAGCGGGAGCGTCGACGAGCAGTACTTC. It translates to CAWSSGSVDEQYF.

This chain joins TRBV7-9 and TRBJ2-3; D possibly uses TRBD1 or TRBD2 (5 bases each). The V end lost 1 base, the J end lost 6 bases, and 14 bases lay between the germline ends. From germline, CDR1 is SEHNR and CDR2 FQNEAQ (reference sequence). The CDR3 extends over 15 amino acids. CDR3 nucleotides: TGTGCCAGCAGCTTAGTCTCGGGGCCGGCTGATACGCAGTATTTT. It is translated as CASSLVSGPADTQYF.

The chain recombines TRBV27 with TRBJ2-5; D unclear. Trimming stripped 1 base from V and 2 bases from J, with 8 bases between. In germline, CDR1 is MNHEY, CDR2 SMNVEV (reference sequence). The CDR3 totals 14 residues. The CDR3 region is CASSLWARQETQYF. The DNA of the CDR3 is TGTGCCAGCAGTTTATGGGCGAGGCAAGAGACCCAGTACTTC.

This chain uses TRBV4-3 with TRBJ2-5; the match to TRBD2 covers 14 bases. The V and J ends lost 8 bases and 7 bases, in that order; junction bases with no gene match: 6. Looked up from germline, CDR1 is LGHNA and CDR2 is YSLEER. This CDR3 is built from 14 residues. CDR3 bases: TGCGCCAGCGGGACCGGGACTAGCGGGGGGACCCAGTACTTC. Translated: CASGTGTSGGTQYF.

In its sample, this clone was seen a few times. J is TRBJ1-2 and V is TRBV29-1; D not certain. The CDR3 is made up of 11 amino acids. CDR1 and CDR2 (germline): SQVTM, ANQGSEA. The germline V and J ends were trimmed by 7 bases and 5 bases, with 11 bases remaining between them. The DNA for the CDR3 is TGCAGCGCCCAGTCCCCGTATGGCTACACCTTC. This encodes CSAQSPYGYTF.

This clone is a singleton in its sample. V is TRBV3-1 (or the pseudogene TRBV3-2) and J is TRBJ2-3; 12 bases are a match to TRBD1. The CDR3 runs 15 residues. Germline V gives CDR1 LGHDT, CDR2 YNNKEL (reference sequence). V shed 3 bases and J 6 bases; nucleotides not matched to a gene: 4. CDR3: CASSQGQGAEDTQYF. The CDR3 bases are TGTGCCAGCAGCCAGGGACAGGGGGCGGAGGATACGCAGTATTTT.

V is TRBV23-1 and J is TRBJ2-7, with 8 positions matching TRBD1. TRBV23-1 is treated as an ORF (open reading frame) with a function not yet certain. This CDR3 contains 14 residues. After removal of 8 bases from V and 2 bases from J, the junction contained 8 bases not matched to a gene. CDR3 bases: TGCGCCAGCTTCCTCCGGACAGGGACCTACGAGCAGTACTTC. As protein: CASFLRTGTYEQYF.

The CDR3 loop reads CASSLPGMLANPEGYGYTF. CDR3 nucleotides: TGTGCCAGCAGCTTACCGGGGATGTTGGCAAACCCGGAGGGCTATGGCTACACCTTC. The rearrangement joins TRBV7-8 to TRBJ1-2; D not resolved. The V end lost 2 bases, the J end lost 4 bases, and 26 bases lay between the germline ends. Germline CDR1 is SGHVS and CDR2 is FQNEAQ. The CDR3 runs to 19 residues. The variable domain in full, completed from reference TRBV7-8 and TRBJ1-2, reads GAGVSQSPRYKVAKRGQDVALRCDPISGHVSLFWYQQALGQGPEFLTYFQNEAQLDKSGLPSDRFFAERPEGSVSTLKIQRTQQEDSAVYLCASSLPGMLANPEGYGYTFGSGTRLTVV.

This clone was seen just once. This chain connects TRBV10-3 to TRBJ1-2; TRBD1 might be the D (5 bases). Between the trimmed V and J ends, which lost 0 bases and 8 bases, there was a span of 7 bases. Germline V gene sequence: CDR1 ENHRY, CDR2 SYGVKD. CDR3 length equals 12 residues. The CDR3 DNA reads as TGTGCCATCAGTGAGTCGCAGGGCGGCTACACCTTC. This gives the protein CAISESQGGYTF.

The chain has TRBV15 and TRBJ1-1; D gene unclear. The CDR3 length is 14 residues. Trimming took off 0 bases at V and 5 bases at J, with 10 bases between the two ends. CDR1 LNHNV and CDR2 YYDKDF come from the germline V gene (reference sequence). The CDR3 region is CATSRDLFWTEAFF. CDR3 sequence (DNA): TGTGCCACCAGCAGAGATCTCTTTTGGACTGAAGCTTTCTTT.

V is TRBV4-1 and J is TRBJ2-1; 10 bases align to TRBD2. With 2 bases clipped from V and 3 bases from J, the junction kept 7 bases outside the gene matches. Per germline, CDR1 MGHRA and CDR2 YSYEKL. The CDR3 contains 17 residues. The CDR3 loop is CASSQPGTSALYNEQFF. The CDR3 DNA follows: TGCGCCAGCAGCCAACCCGGGACTAGCGCTCTCTACAATGAGCAGTTCTTC.

This clone is a singleton in its sample. The genes are TRBV6-1 and TRBJ2-1, with 14 bases identical to TRBD2. From germline, CDR1 is MNHNS and CDR2 SASEGT. Trimming took 1 base from V and 4 from J; bases not matched to a gene: 6. CDR3 length: 18 amino acids. CDR3 sequence: CASSEGGLAGGLYNEQFF. For the CDR3, the DNA is TGTGCCAGCAGTGAAGGAGGACTAGCGGGGGGCCTTTACAATGAGCAGTTCTTC.

The count of this clone is one. The chain employs TRBV5-6 and TRBJ1-4; D possibly corresponds to TRBD1 (5 bases). Germline V lookup: CDR1 SGHDT, CDR2 YYEEEE. The CDR3 runs to 14 residues. V gave up 1 base and J gave up 7 bases, with 11 bases separating them. In DNA, the CDR3 is TGTGCCAGCAGCTTGAGGGGCTTACGTGAAAAACTGTTTTTT. Protein product: CASSLRGLREKLFF.

J is TRBJ1-4 and V is TRBV5-1; D perhaps matches TRBD1 (6 bases). The ends were cut back, 5 bases at V and 8 bases at J, with 13 bases in the middle. This CDR3 contains 13 residues. Germline V gene lookup returns CDR1 SGHRS and CDR2 YFSETQ. CDR3 DNA: TGCGCCAGCAGACAGGGATCGAGCGAAAAACTGTTTTTT. It is translated as CASRQGSSEKLFF.